These 28 T cell receptor beta chains share one sample of origin, sequenced in a study of early T cells in non-severe SARS-CoV-2 infection. MiXCR, applied by TCRdb to the 5' RACE reads, yields one record per CDR3 protein. Of roughly 53,000 distinct CDR3 sequences listed, around 10% are singletons. The sample in question was whole blood, obtained at baseline. The receptors shown here come from an adult who was a healthcare worker with PCR-confirmed SARS-CoV-2 infection or an uninfected control (not recorded which).

The table lists this clonotype with a few counts. J is TRBJ2-3 and V is TRBV3-1, with TRBD2 matching over 14 bases. The CDR3 is made up of 16 amino acids. V shed 4 bases and J 1 base; nucleotides not matched to a gene: 1. Germline CDR1 reads LGHDT; CDR2 reads YNNKEL (reference sequence). Here the CDR3 DNA reads TGTGCCAGCAGCCTGGGACTAGCGGGGGGCACAGATACGCAGTATTTT. Encoded protein: CASSLGLAGGTDTQYF.

A few counts support this clonotype. The chain carries TRBV7-2 and TRBJ1-5; no clear D. Germline assignment: CDR1 SGHTA and CDR2 FQGNSA. The CDR3 sequence is 15 residues long. The V end was cut by 3 bases, the J end by 0 bases, with 9 bases between. Written as DNA, the CDR3 is TGTGCCAGCAGCTTGGAGGGCGTTAGCAATCAGCCCCAGCATTTT. Amino acids: CASSLEGVSNQPQHF.

This clonotype was recorded a few times. The chain uses TRBV12-3 or TRBV12-4 and TRBJ2-6; D could derive from TRBD1 or TRBD2 (5 bases each). The CDR3 contains 15 residues. The germline V and J ends were trimmed by 6 bases and 0 bases, with 9 bases remaining between them. The CDR3 reads CASSPRGSGANVLTF. CDR3 in DNA: TGTGCCAGCAGCCCGAGGGGCTCTGGGGCCAACGTCCTGACTTTC.

The chain uses TRBV19 and TRBJ1-5; D might be TRBD1 (6 bases). The V end lost 5 bases, the J end lost 4 bases, and 15 bases lay between the germline ends. The V gene's germline CDR1 is LNHDA and CDR2 SQIVND (reference sequence). The CDR3 contains 15 residues. The CDR3 DNA follows: TGTGCCAGTAGTTCCCAAAGGAGGGGGAATCAGCCCCAGCATTTT. Protein sequence: CASSSQRRGNQPQHF.

V usage is TRBV2 and J usage is TRBJ2-1; tentatively, D is TRBD2 (6 bases). Per the germline V gene, CDR1 is SNHLY and CDR2 is FYNNEI. V lost 6 bases and J lost 2, with 17 bases in between. The CDR3 loop spans 16 amino acids. The CDR3 protein is CASSAEGLRTYNEQFF. The DNA of the CDR3 is TGTGCCAGCAGCGCGGAGGGACTCAGAACCTACAATGAGCAGTTCTTC.

The chain carries TRBV28 and TRBJ2-3, with 10 bases lining up with TRBD1. Germline-derived CDR1 and CDR2 are MDHEN and SYDVKM. The V gene end was trimmed by 4 bases and the J gene end by 2 bases; junction bases not matched to a gene: 6. CDR3 length: 16 residues. CDR3 sequence reads: CASSSGTGAYTDTQYF. The DNA of the CDR3 is TGTGCCAGCAGTTCTGGGACAGGGGCATACACAGATACGCAGTATTTT.

The J gene is TRBJ2-1, the V gene TRBV20-1; the D gene could be TRBD1 or TRBD2 (5 bases each). The V end was cut by 5 bases, the J end by 0 bases, with 8 bases between. The CDR3 totals 13 residues. Germline lookup yields CDR1 DFQATT and CDR2 SNEGSKA (reference sequence). The CDR3 region is CSAWGNSYNEQFF. As DNA, the CDR3 is TGCAGTGCTTGGGGGAACTCCTACAATGAGCAGTTCTTC.

This clonotype was counted only a few times. V usage is TRBV29-1 and J usage is TRBJ1-2, with a weak D call TRBD1 (5 bases). CDR3 length equals 12 residues. The V gene lost 4 bases and the J gene lost 12 bases, with 18 bases spanning the gap. The germline V gene encodes CDR1 SQVTM and CDR2 ANQGSEA. CDR3 loop: CSVVPSSGLNTF. In DNA, the CDR3 is TGCAGCGTTGTACCCTCCTCAGGGCTGAACACCTTC.

The rearrangement uses TRBV7-6 and TRBJ2-7; possible D gene TRBD2, 6 bases. The CDR3 has 14 residues. CDR1 SGHVS and CDR2 FNYEAQ come from the germline V gene. Deletions cut 1 base from V and 3 bases from J, with 10 bases between. CDR3 DNA sequence: TGTGCCAGCAGCTTAGATGAGACTAGCTACGAGCAGTACTTC. This gives the protein CASSLDETSYEQYF.

The V and J genes are TRBV7-2 and TRBJ1-1; D may be TRBD1 (5 bases). The CDR3 loop spans 13 amino acids. Germline CDR1 reads SGHTA; CDR2 reads FQGNSA. Trimming took off 5 bases at V and 4 bases at J, with 11 bases between the two ends. CDR3 sequence (DNA): TGTGCCAGCAGCACTTGGGACGGCACTGAAGCTTTCTTT. It translates to CASSTWDGTEAFF.

The chain links TRBV20-1 to TRBJ1-2; D is ambiguous. Trimming removed 1 base at V and 7 bases at J, with 19 bases between. CDR3 length: 15 residues. Germline CDR1 and CDR2: DFQATT and SNEGSKA (reference sequence). In nucleotides, the CDR3 is TGCAGTGCTAGAGGCCCAACTCGGTCGGCAGGTGGCTACACCTTC. Translating it yields CSARGPTRSAGGYTF.

This clonotype was counted ten times or more. This chain uses TRBV12-3 or TRBV12-4 with TRBJ2-3; D not certain. V was trimmed by 6 bases and J by 1 base, leaving 11 bases between them. This CDR3 contains 14 residues. DNA of the CDR3: TGTGCCAGCAGCCAGGACCGACGCACAGATACGCAGTATTTT. Translation: CASSQDRRTDTQYF.

There are a few counts of this clonotype. The J gene is TRBJ2-7, the V gene TRBV5-1; weak D call: TRBD1 (6 bases). Trimming took off 1 base at V and 5 bases at J, with 10 bases between the two ends. The CDR3 spans 13 residues. Germline V CDR1 and CDR2: SGHRS, YFSETQ. The CDR3 DNA sequence: TGCGCCAGCAGCTTGATACAGGGAAACGAGCAGTACTTC. Protein sequence: CASSLIQGNEQYF.

The table lists this clonotype with a few counts. The chain uses TRBV4-1 and TRBJ2-5; TRBD1 agrees at 7 bases. J was trimmed by 4 bases and V by 4 bases; bases with no gene match: 12. Per germline, CDR1 MGHRA and CDR2 YSYEKL. The CDR3 spans 16 residues. As DNA, the CDR3 is TGCGCCAGCAGCCCCGCCCCGACAGGGATTGGAGAGACCCAGTACTTC. Translated, it gives CASSPAPTGIGETQYF.

This clonotype was observed a handful of times. The V and J genes are TRBV6-6 and TRBJ1-4; D not resolved. Deletions cut 2 bases from V and 7 bases from J, with 14 bases between. The germline CDR1 and CDR2 sequences are MNHNY and SVGAGI (reference sequence). This CDR3 contains 15 residues. The CDR3 nucleotides are TGTGCCAGCAGTTACGTCGGGCAGTTGGGTGAAAAACTGTTTTTT. Translated: CASSYVGQLGEKLFF.

This clonotype was seen a few times. J is TRBJ1-2 and V is TRBV7-9; possibly TRBD1 for D (6 bases). From germline, CDR1 is SEHNR and CDR2 FQNEAQ (reference sequence). With 6 bases removed from V and 4 bases from J, the gap between germline ends came to 15 bases. The CDR3 runs to 14 residues. CDR3 bases: TGTGCCAGCAGACCTGGGACATCCGGCTATGGCTACACCTTC. Protein: CASRPGTSGYGYTF. The whole variable domain, remainder taken from reference TRBV7-9 and TRBJ1-2, is DTGVSQNPRHKITKRGQNVTFRCDPISEHNRLYWYRQTLGQGPEFLTYFQNEAQLEKSRLLSDRFSAERPKGSFSTLEIQRTEQGDSAMYLCASRPGTSGYGYTFGSGTRLTVV.

This clonotype came up many times. The chain uses TRBV20-1 and TRBJ2-5; tentative D call: TRBD1 (5 bases). V was shortened by 0 bases and J by 2 bases, with 13 bases between the two germline ends. Germline CDR1 and CDR2: DFQATT and SNEGSKA (reference sequence). This CDR3 contains 15 residues. The CDR3: CSARDPRQPQETQYF. CDR3 DNA sequence: TGCAGTGCTAGAGATCCGCGACAGCCGCAAGAGACCCAGTACTTC.

This clonotype was seen at least ten times. The V and J genes are TRBV6-4 and TRBJ2-1; 10 nucleotides line up with TRBD1. J gave up 2 bases and V 2 bases, and 0 bases lay outside the gene matches. Germline assignment: CDR1 MRHNA and CDR2 SNTAGT. The CDR3 length is 15 residues. CDR3 protein: CASSDGQGAYNEQFF. The CDR3 DNA sequence: TGTGCCAGCAGTGACGGACAGGGGGCCTACAATGAGCAGTTCTTC.

This chain uses TRBV4-2 with TRBJ2-3, with 9 bases lining up with TRBD1. The CDR3 loop spans 16 amino acids. V was clipped by 2 bases and J by 3 bases; unmatched bases: 6. Germline CDR1 reads LGHNA; CDR2 reads YNFKEQ. The chain's CDR3 is CASSQMTGGGTDTQYF. DNA for the CDR3: TGTGCCAGCAGCCAAATGACAGGGGGGGGGACAGATACGCAGTATTTT.

The chain uses TRBV4-1 and TRBJ1-2, with D maybe TRBD1 (6 bases). Germline CDR1 and CDR2: MGHRA and YSYEKL. The V and J ends lost 1 base and 1 base respectively, with 10 bases between them. The CDR3 spans 15 residues. CDR3 in amino acids: CASSQVGRGNYGYTF. CDR3 nucleotide sequence: TGCGCCAGCAGCCAAGTTGGCAGGGGTAACTATGGCTACACCTTC.

This clonotype was detected many times. The chain uses TRBV6-2 or TRBV6-3 and TRBJ2-7; D ambiguous. Germline-derived CDR1 and CDR2 are MNHEY and SVGEGT. CDR3 length: 13 residues. V lost 7 bases to trimming and J lost 3 bases, with 13 bases between them. The CDR3 protein is CASNIGRDYEQYF. CDR3 nucleotides: TGTGCCAGCAACATTGGACGAGACTACGAGCAGTACTTC.

This rearrangement joins TRBV18 to TRBJ1-1; D is unclear. Germline loops: CDR1 KGHSH, CDR2 LQKENI. The ends were cut back, 5 bases at V and 1 base at J, with 11 bases in the middle. This CDR3 has 14 residues. CDR3 coding DNA: TGTGCCAGCTCAATAACGCAGCGGAACACTGAAGCTTTCTTT. Residues: CASSITQRNTEAFF.

This clonotype was seen a handful of times. The chain links TRBV20-1 to TRBJ2-2; D uncertain. With 1 base removed from V and 2 bases from J, the gap between germline ends came to 8 bases. In germline, CDR1 is DFQATT, CDR2 SNEGSKA (reference sequence). This CDR3 spans 14 amino acids. This chain's CDR3 is CSARGWGNTGELFF. The CDR3 bases are TGCAGTGCTAGAGGATGGGGTAACACCGGGGAGCTGTTTTTT.

This clonotype was recorded at least ten times. The chain links TRBV4-3 to TRBJ2-2; either TRBD1 or TRBD2 may fit D (6 bases each). CDR1 is LGHNA, CDR2 YSLEER, per germline. V lost 0 bases, J lost 6 bases, and 17 bases lay in between. CDR3 length: 17 residues. The CDR3 sequence is CASSQESTGGSAGELFF. CDR3 nucleotides: TGCGCCAGCAGCCAAGAGAGTACCGGGGGCTCGGCCGGGGAGCTGTTTTTT.

The rearrangement links TRBV6-6 to TRBJ1-2, with D tentatively TRBD1 (5 bases). The CDR3 sequence is 15 residues long. Germline V gene data show CDR1 as MNHNY and CDR2 as SVGAGI (reference sequence). Trimming pared 1 base from V and 4 bases from J, leaving 13 bases between. The CDR3 coding sequence is TGTGCCAGCAGTTACTACACCGGGACCCCCTATGGCTACACCTTC. Amino acids: CASSYYTGTPYGYTF.

The chain has TRBV20-1 and TRBJ2-7; no reliable D call. The CDR3 has 12 amino acids. CDR1 and CDR2 from the germline V gene are DFQATT and SNEGSKA (reference sequence). V lost 0 bases, J lost 6 bases, and 9 bases lay in between. CDR3 DNA sequence: TGCAGTGCTAGAGATTTTAGACGCGAGCAGTACTTC. Translating gives CSARDFRREQYF.

In its sample, this clonotype was seen many times. J is TRBJ2-3 and V is TRBV27, with D hard to call. This CDR3 spans 13 amino acids. In germline, CDR1 is MNHEY, CDR2 SMNVEV (reference sequence). V was clipped by 8 bases and J by 2 bases, with 11 bases between them. In DNA form, the CDR3 reads TGTGCCAGCGGCCTACAGATCACAGATACGCAGTATTTT. Amino acid sequence: CASGLQITDTQYF.

The chain is built from TRBV7-3 and TRBJ2-3, with D uncertain. The CDR3 length is 13 residues. Germline V CDR1 and CDR2: SGHTA, FQGTGA. Trimming left V 5 bases short and J 4 bases short, with 10 bases between. The CDR3 DNA follows: TGTGCCAGCAGCCCCCGAGCCGCAGATACGCAGTATTTT. Translated, it gives CASSPRAADTQYF.